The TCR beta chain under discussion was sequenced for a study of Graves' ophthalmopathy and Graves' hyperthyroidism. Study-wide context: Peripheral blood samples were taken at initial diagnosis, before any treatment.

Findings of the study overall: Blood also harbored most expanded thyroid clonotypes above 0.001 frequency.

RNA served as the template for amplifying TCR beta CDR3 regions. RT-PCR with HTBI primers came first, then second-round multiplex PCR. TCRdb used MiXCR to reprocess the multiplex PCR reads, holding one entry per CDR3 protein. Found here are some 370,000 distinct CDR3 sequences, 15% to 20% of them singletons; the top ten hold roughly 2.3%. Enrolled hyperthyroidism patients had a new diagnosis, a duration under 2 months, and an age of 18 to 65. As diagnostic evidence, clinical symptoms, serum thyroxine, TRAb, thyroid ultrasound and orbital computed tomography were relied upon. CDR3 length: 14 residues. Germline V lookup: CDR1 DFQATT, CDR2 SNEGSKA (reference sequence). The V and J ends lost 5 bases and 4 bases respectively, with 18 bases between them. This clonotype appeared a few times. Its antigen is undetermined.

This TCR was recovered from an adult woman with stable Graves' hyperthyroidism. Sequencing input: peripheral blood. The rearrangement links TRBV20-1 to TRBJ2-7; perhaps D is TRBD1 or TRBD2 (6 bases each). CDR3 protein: CSARRGTLLYEQYF. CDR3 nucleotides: TGCAGTGCTCGTCGGGGGACACTCCTGTACGAGCAGTACTTC.